One and the same sample provided the 22 T cell receptor beta chains below, sequenced in a study of blood T cell repertoires in COVID-19 (dated by TCRdb to 2019 to 2021). Library creation used the immunoSEQ multiplex PCR assay. Here the immuneACCESS table is served through TCRdb, limited to in-frame sequences with V and J called. Missing clones are a known gap in these copies; in checked studies unresolved V genes cover under half, and the rest lacks a known reason. The sample table holds about 170,000 clones, of which more than 60% were seen once. The ten top clones hold approximately 2.8% of the sample. The sequenced material came from peripheral blood. The receptor set was obtained from a man in his sixties or seventies with acute or convalescent COVID-19.

The chain links TRBV29-1 to TRBJ2-7, with TRBD1 identical over 9 bases. Germline values: CDR1 SQVTM, CDR2 ANQGSEA. The CDR3 runs 14 residues. V trimming: 6 bases; J trimming: 4 bases; junction bases outside the gene matches: 10. The CDR3 region has the DNA TGCAGCGTGGCAAGTCCGGGACAGGGTTACGAGCAGTACTTC. It specifies CSVASPGQGYEQYF.

Here the CDR3 reads CATGRDTGELFF. The CDR3 DNA is TGCGCCACAGGGAGGGACACCGGGGAGCTGTTTTTT. The chain recombines TRBV5-1 with TRBJ2-2, with 7 nucleotides matching TRBD2. Germline assignment: CDR1 SGHRS and CDR2 YFSETQ. The CDR3 is made up of 12 amino acids. Trimming took 9 bases from V and 3 from J; bases not matched to a gene: 2.

This chain connects TRBV19 to TRBJ1-6; D uncertain. Trimming cost V 0 bases and J 10 bases, with 7 bases left between them. This CDR3 contains 13 residues. Per the germline V gene, CDR1 is LNHDA and CDR2 is SQIVND (reference sequence). In DNA form, the CDR3 reads TGTGCCAGTAGTATAGATCGGTACTCACCCCTCCACTTT. Translated: CASSIDRYSPLHF.

The chain uses TRBV5-4 and TRBJ2-3, with D maybe TRBD1 (6 bases). Deletions cut 5 bases from V and 3 bases from J, with 13 bases between. Germline assignment: CDR1 SGHNT and CDR2 YYREEE (reference sequence). The CDR3 is 14 amino acids. CDR3 loop: CASRGGQPTDTQYF. CDR3 nucleotide sequence: TGTGCCAGCAGAGGAGGACAGCCGACAGATACGCAGTATTTT.

CDR3 DNA: TGTGCCAGCAGCCGGACTAGCGGCTCCTACGAGCAGTACTTC. Amino acids: CASSRTSGSYEQYF. The chain joins TRBV7-2 to TRBJ2-7; TRBD2 matches at 10 bases. V dropped 5 bases and J dropped 0; count of bases not matched to a gene: 1. Germline-derived CDR1 and CDR2 are SGHTA and FQGNSA. The CDR3 consists of 14 residues. The full variable domain, rest sourced from reference TRBV7-2 and TRBJ2-7, is GAGVSQSPSNKVTEKGKDVELRCDPISGHTALYWYRQSLGQGLEFLIYFQGNSAPDKSGLPSDRFSAERTGGSVSTLTIQRTQQEDSAVYLCASSRTSGSYEQYFGPGTRLTVT.

This chain connects TRBV15 to TRBJ2-5; unclear D gene. This CDR3 is built from 12 residues. V was trimmed by 0 bases and J by 5 bases, leaving 4 bases between them. CDR1 is LNHNV, CDR2 YYDKDF, per germline (reference sequence). CDR3 protein: CATSRDSETQYF. CDR3 sequence (DNA): TGTGCCACCAGCAGAGACTCGGAGACCCAGTACTTC.

The chain combines TRBV18 with TRBJ2-7; 11 bases map to TRBD1. J gave up 5 bases and V 0 bases, and 6 bases lay outside the gene matches. This CDR3 is built from 16 residues. Looked up from germline, CDR1 is KGHSH and CDR2 is LQKENI. CDR3 nucleotide sequence: TGTGCCAGCTCACCACCCCTAGGACAGGGGGCCCACGAGCAGTACTTC. Encoded protein: CASSPPLGQGAHEQYF.

This chain joins TRBV6-5 and TRBJ1-2; 9 nucleotides align to TRBD1. After removal of 8 bases from V and 3 bases from J, the junction contained 4 bases not matched to a gene. This CDR3 comprises 13 residues. The germline gives CDR1 MNHEY, CDR2 SVGAGI. The chain's CDR3 is CASEGTGYYGYTF. CDR3 nucleotide sequence: TGTGCCAGCGAGGGGACAGGGTACTATGGCTACACCTTC.

V usage is TRBV3-1 (or the pseudogene TRBV3-2) and J usage is TRBJ2-1; 7 nucleotides agree with TRBD1. V trimming: 4 bases; J trimming: 10 bases; junction bases outside the gene matches: 4. The CDR3 totals 12 residues. Per the germline V gene, CDR1 is LGHDT and CDR2 is YNNKEL (reference sequence). Written as DNA, the CDR3 is TGTGCCAGCAGCCCACAGGGGTGGGAGCAGTTCTTC. This codes for CASSPQGWEQFF.

The rearrangement links TRBV5-1 to TRBJ2-1, with D perhaps TRBD1 (6 bases). The germline CDR1 and CDR2 sequences are SGHRS and YFSETQ. The CDR3 has 15 residues. With 3 bases removed from V and 2 bases from J, the gap between germline ends came to 12 bases. CDR3 loop: CASSSHRVTYNEQFF. The CDR3 nucleotides read TGCGCCAGCAGCTCACACAGGGTAACCTACAATGAGCAGTTCTTC.

The CDR3 here is CASSLAGDFGSLHF. CDR3 nucleotide sequence: TGCGCCAGCAGCTTGGCAGGGGATTTCGGGTCCCTCCACTTT. The chain employs TRBV5-1 and TRBJ1-6; D possibly corresponds to TRBD1 (6 bases). This CDR3 contains 14 residues. The ends were cut back, 0 bases at V and 14 bases at J, with 15 bases in the middle. Per the germline V gene, CDR1 is SGHRS and CDR2 is YFSETQ. Looking up the rest from reference TRBV5-1 and TRBJ1-6 gives the full variable domain: KAGVTQTPRYLIKTRGQQVTLSCSPISGHRSVSWYQQTPGQGLQFLFEYFSETQRNKGNFPGRFSGRQFSNSRSEMNVSTLELGDSALYLCASSLAGDFGSLHFGNGTRLTVT.

This chain connects TRBV11-3 to TRBJ1-6, with D possibly TRBD1 on 6 matching bases. There are 16 residues in the CDR3. The germline V and J ends were trimmed by 4 bases and 7 bases, with 17 bases remaining between them. From germline, CDR1 is SGHNT and CDR2 YENEEA. CDR3 bases: TGTGCCAGCAGCTCAGACACAGGGCCGGGGAATTCACCCCTCCACTTT. It specifies CASSSDTGPGNSPLHF.

The chain recombines TRBV19 with TRBJ1-1; 9 bases fit TRBD1. Per germline, CDR1 LNHDA and CDR2 SQIVND (reference sequence). J was trimmed by 4 bases and V by 3 bases; bases with no gene match: 12. This CDR3 spans 17 amino acids. CDR3 sequence (DNA): TGTGCCAGTAGTATTATGGGACAGGGCATTTGGGGCACTGAAGCTTTCTTT. Its protein is CASSIMGQGIWGTEAFF.

The chain combines TRBV27 with TRBJ2-1, with TRBD2 matching over 11 bases. The CDR3 consists of 16 residues. Germline loops: CDR1 MNHEY, CDR2 SMNVEV (reference sequence). Trimming removed 3 bases from V and 5 bases from J; junction bases left unmatched: 6. The CDR3 sequence: CASSFSRLAGHNEQFF. CDR3 DNA sequence: TGTGCCAGCAGTTTCTCCAGACTAGCGGGACACAATGAGCAGTTCTTC.

This clone was counted many times. This chain links TRBV5-1 with TRBJ1-3; 7 nucleotides align to TRBD1. J was trimmed by 0 bases and V by 0 bases; bases with no gene match: 12. CDR1 and CDR2 from the germline V gene are SGHRS and YFSETQ. There are 19 residues in the CDR3. The CDR3 loop is CASSLVGGDSLSSGNTIYF. CDR3 DNA sequence: TGCGCCAGCAGCTTGGTTGGCGGGGACAGCCTGAGCTCTGGAAACACCATATATTTT.

This chain joins TRBV11-2 and TRBJ2-2; 9 nucleotides match TRBD2. J was trimmed by 7 bases and V by 6 bases; bases with no gene match: 12. The germline V gene has CDR1 SGHAT and CDR2 FQNNGV. The CDR3 contains 16 residues. The CDR3 loop is CASRTGTSSSLGELFF. The CDR3 DNA reads as TGTGCCAGCAGGACCGGGACTAGCTCTTCCCTCGGGGAGCTGTTTTTT.

The chain carries TRBV27 and TRBJ1-2; TRBD1 is a possible D gene (6 bases). Germline V CDR1 and CDR2: MNHEY, SMNVEV (reference sequence). This CDR3 region has 14 residues. V was shortened by 3 bases and J by 2 bases, with 10 bases between the two germline ends. As DNA, the CDR3 is TGTGCCAGCAGTTTCTGGGGGCAGAACTATGGCTACACCTTC. It codes for CASSFWGQNYGYTF.

There are a few counts of this clone. The V call is TRBV4-3, the J call TRBJ2-3, with D tentatively TRBD2 (6 bases). Germline V gives CDR1 LGHNA, CDR2 YSLEER. V dropped 1 base and J dropped 0 bases, with 8 bases sitting between them. The CDR3 is 15 residues long. CDR3 in DNA: TGCGCCAGCAGCCAAGTTGGGACTAGCACAGATACGCAGTATTTT. Protein sequence: CASSQVGTSTDTQYF.

CDR3 amino acids: CASSGRTALHYEQYF. In DNA, the CDR3 is TGTGCCAGCAGCGGGAGAACAGCGCTACACTACGAGCAGTACTTC. This sequence joins TRBV3-1 (or the pseudogene TRBV3-2) and TRBJ2-7; perhaps TRBD2 as D (5 bases). The CDR3 is 15 amino acids. From germline, CDR1 is LGHDT and CDR2 YNNKEL (reference sequence). The V end was cut by 5 bases, the J end by 3 bases, with 17 bases between.

This clone was counted a few times. The rearrangement uses TRBV7-2 and TRBJ2-5, with a tentative D call TRBD2 (6 bases). V lost 8 bases, J lost 4 bases, and 20 bases lay in between. The CDR3 runs to 15 residues. Germline CDR1 and CDR2: SGHTA and FQGNSA. The CDR3 DNA sequence: TGTGCCAGCCAGCTTAGGCGGGACGGACTAGAGACCCAGTACTTC. Translated: CASQLRRDGLETQYF.

The chain employs TRBV18 and TRBJ2-7; D might be TRBD1 (6 bases). Germline V gene lookup returns CDR1 KGHSH and CDR2 LQKENI. Trimming took off 5 bases at V and 3 bases at J, with 17 bases between the two ends. CDR3 length: 15 residues. CDR3 nucleotides: TGTGCCAGCTCATCTGACAGGTTGATGATCTACGAGCAGTACTTC. Translation: CASSSDRLMIYEQYF.

V and J are TRBV28 and TRBJ2-7; 8 positions agree with TRBD2. V lost 10 bases and J lost 4; bases outside the gene matches: 9. CDR1 and CDR2 from the germline V gene are MDHEN and SYDVKM. This CDR3 has 13 residues. The CDR3 DNA is TGTGCCACCGGTAGCGGGGTGACTTACGAGCAGTACTTC. Its protein is CATGSGVTYEQYF. Full variable domain (missing parts from reference TRBV28 and TRBJ2-7): DVKVTQSSRYLVKRTGEKVFLECVQDMDHENMFWYRQDPGLGLRLIYFSYDVKMKEKGDIPEGYSVSREKKERFSLILESASTNQTSMYLCATGSGVTYEQYFGPGTRLTVT.